Each of the 24 T cell receptor beta chains below was sequenced from the same sample in a study of OX40 agonist ivuxolimab in advanced cancers. Repertoires were generated with immunoSEQ multiplex PCR, while TCRdb's copy carries only in-frame clones and drops some. The profile shows 10,000 or so clones, 70% of them singletons. The material was CD4+ or CD8+ T cells sorted from blood, obtained in a trial of the OX40 agonist ivuxolimab. These receptors originate from an adult with an advanced solid tumor such as melanoma, head and neck, liver or kidney cancer.

At least ten counts were recorded for this clone. This rearrangement joins TRBV7-8 to TRBJ2-2; D is unclear. The CDR3 extends over 14 amino acids. V was cut by 3 bases and J by 4 bases, with 9 bases left in between. The germline gives CDR1 SGHVS, CDR2 FQNEAQ. The CDR3 bases are TGTGCCAGCAGCTTTATCCAGATCACCGGGGAGCTGTTTTTT. This sequence encodes CASSFIQITGELFF.

The CDR3 DNA reads TGTGCCAGCAGTTTACTAGCGGGATCAGATACGCAGTATTTT. It translates to CASSLLAGSDTQYF. The chain links TRBV28 to TRBJ2-3, with TRBD2 matching over 9 bases. Germline CDR1 reads MDHEN; CDR2 reads SYDVKM. There are 14 residues in the CDR3. V lost 2 bases, J lost 4 bases, and 1 base stayed unmatched.

The chain couples TRBV4-3 to TRBJ2-1; 9 nucleotides align to TRBD2. In germline, CDR1 is LGHNA, CDR2 YSLEER. CDR3 length equals 15 residues. V shed 0 bases and J 6 bases; nucleotides not matched to a gene: 3. CDR3 DNA sequence: TGCGCCAGCAGCCAAGAAATGCGGGGGGGCAATGAGCAGTTCTTC. It is translated as CASSQEMRGGNEQFF.

CDR3 sequence reads: CASSRGTGGSYNEQFF. The CDR3 nucleotides read TGTGCCAGTAGTAGAGGGACAGGGGGTTCCTACAATGAGCAGTTCTTC. The rearrangement uses TRBV19 and TRBJ2-1; 11 nucleotides line up with TRBD1. Germline values: CDR1 LNHDA, CDR2 SQIVND (reference sequence). The V segment lost 4 bases and the J segment 1 base; nucleotides outside the gene matches: 3. There are 16 residues in the CDR3. The entire variable domain, with the rest obtained from reference TRBV19 and TRBJ2-1, is as follows: DGGITQSPKYLFRKEGQNVTLSCEQNLNHDAMYWYRQDPGQGLRLIYYSQIVNDFQKGDIAEGYSVSREKKESFPLTVTSAQKNPTAFYLCASSRGTGGSYNEQFFGPGTRLTVL.

The chain uses TRBV6-7 and TRBJ1-1; TRBD1 matches at 7 bases. TRBV6-7 is an ORF for which the function is uncertain. CDR3 size: 13 residues. V trimming: 7 bases; J trimming: 4 bases; junction bases outside the gene matches: 6. Here the CDR3 DNA reads TGTGCCAGCAACCGACAGGGTAGCACTGAAGCTTTCTTT. It codes for CASNRQGSTEAFF.

This chain connects TRBV11-2 to TRBJ2-7, with 8 positions matching TRBD2. Germline CDR1 and CDR2: SGHAT and FQNNGV. J was trimmed by 5 bases and V by 3 bases; bases with no gene match: 6. The CDR3 contains 14 residues. The CDR3 DNA reads as TGTGCCAGCAGCTTTACCGGGAGGGCCGACGAGCAGTACTTC. The encoded protein is CASSFTGRADEQYF.

V gene TRBV27 combines with J gene TRBJ2-1; no clear D. Deletions cut 6 bases from V and 2 bases from J, with 14 bases between. The CDR3 is 15 residues long. Germline V gives CDR1 MNHEY, CDR2 SMNVEV (reference sequence). The CDR3, as DNA: TGTGCCAGCAGCCTGGGAAGTTTTACCTACAATGAGCAGTTCTTC. Protein sequence: CASSLGSFTYNEQFF.

The chain carries TRBV25-1 and TRBJ2-1; TRBD2 matches at 7 bases. The CDR3 length is 18 residues. Germline V CDR1 and CDR2: MGHDK, SYGVNS. Unmatched junction bases numbered 24, after V lost 5 bases and J lost 11 bases. The CDR3 sequence is CASSFSGGDTSSRLKQFF. CDR3 in DNA: TGTGCCAGCAGTTTTTCGGGGGGAGATACGAGTAGTCGGCTCAAGCAGTTCTTC.

V and J are TRBV18 and TRBJ2-5; 8 bases are a match to TRBD1. The CDR3 totals 15 residues. V was pared by 2 bases and J by 5 bases, with 7 bases of the junction left unmatched. Germline CDR1 and CDR2: KGHSH and LQKENI. The CDR3 region is CASSPWTGYPETQYF. CDR3 coding DNA: TGTGCCAGCTCACCATGGACAGGGTATCCGGAGACCCAGTACTTC.

This clone was found once. V and J are TRBV7-2 and TRBJ2-7; TRBD1 matches at 10 bases. There are 14 residues in the CDR3. V lost 5 bases to trimming and J lost 0 bases; unmatched junction nucleotides: 1. The germline V gene encodes CDR1 SGHTA and CDR2 FQGNSA. CDR3 loop: CASSRTGGSYEQYF. For the CDR3, the DNA is TGTGCCAGCAGCCGGACAGGGGGCTCCTACGAGCAGTACTTC.

The V call is TRBV5-6, the J call TRBJ1-2, with 11 bases aligning to TRBD1. This CDR3 has 15 amino acids. Trimming at V came to 3 bases and at J to 4 bases, leaving 5 bases not matched to a gene. Germline CDR1 and CDR2: SGHDT and YYEEEE. Here the CDR3 reads CASSYGTGGIYGYTF. As DNA, the CDR3 is TGTGCCAGCAGCTACGGGACAGGGGGGATCTATGGCTACACCTTC.

The chain couples TRBV5-8 to TRBJ1-2, with TRBD1 as a possible D gene (5 bases). This CDR3 has 16 amino acids. Trimming left V 2 bases short and J 4 bases short, with 18 bases between. Germline CDR1 SGHTS, CDR2 YDEGEE. The CDR3 DNA is TGTGCCAGCAGCTTCTCTCGTGGGGCGGATCTCTATGGCTACACCTTC. Amino acid sequence: CASSFSRGADLYGYTF.

This clone came up once. This chain links TRBV27 with TRBJ2-3; no clear D gene. The CDR3 has 12 residues. Trimming left V 6 bases short and J 6 bases short, with 10 bases between. Germline V CDR1 and CDR2: MNHEY, SMNVEV (reference sequence). The CDR3 region has the DNA TGTGCCAGCAGCGTACCCCCCGATACGCAGTATTTT. Its translation: CASSVPPDTQYF.

This rearrangement joins TRBV6-5 to TRBJ2-1; TRBD2 is a possible D gene (6 bases). The V end was cut by 6 bases, the J end by 1 base, with 10 bases between. Germline CDR1 MNHEY, CDR2 SVGAGI. The CDR3 totals 14 residues. This CDR3 is CASRPGSSYNEQFF. The CDR3 DNA follows: TGTGCCAGCAGACCCGGGAGTTCCTACAATGAGCAGTTCTTC.

Only one count was recorded for this clone. This rearrangement joins TRBV4-3 to TRBJ1-6, with D possibly matching TRBD1 (5 bases). The CDR3 is made up of 16 amino acids. Between the trimmed V and J ends, which lost 1 base and 10 bases, there was a span of 17 bases. Germline CDR1 and CDR2: LGHNA and YSLEER. DNA of the CDR3: TGCGCCAGCAGCCAAGGGGTGGCAGGGAGTAGATCACCCCTCCACTTT. Translated, it gives CASSQGVAGSRSPLHF.

This chain uses TRBV28 with TRBJ1-1; D not resolved. The CDR3 length is 14 residues. Germline assignment: CDR1 MDHEN and CDR2 SYDVKM. The V end was cut by 6 bases, the J end by 0 bases, with 11 bases between. CDR3: CASSPNGMNTEAFF. In DNA, the CDR3 is TGTGCCAGCAGCCCAAACGGGATGAACACTGAAGCTTTCTTT.

With respect to this clone: This sample also contains other DNA sequences that code for the same CDR3. CDR3 in amino acids: CASSLLGGDLYEQYF. Here the CDR3 DNA reads TGTGCCAGCAGTCTTCTTGGAGGCGACCTCTACGAGCAGTACTTC. The chain combines TRBV28 with TRBJ2-7; perhaps TRBD2 as D (5 bases). CDR3 length: 15 amino acids. V was cut by 5 bases and J by 3 bases, with 17 bases left in between. Looked up from germline, CDR1 is MDHEN and CDR2 is SYDVKM.

V and J are TRBV27 and TRBJ2-7; 9 bases match TRBD2. Per germline, CDR1 MNHEY and CDR2 SMNVEV (reference sequence). This CDR3 has 16 residues. V lost 6 bases to trimming and J lost 4 bases; unmatched junction nucleotides: 13. Here the CDR3 DNA reads TGTGCCAGCAGCCAAATCCTTAGCGGGAGCTCTTACGAGCAGTACTTC. Translated: CASSQILSGSSYEQYF.

The DNA for the CDR3 is TGTGCCAGCAGTTTACCGGGGGGGCACTCCTACGAGCAGTACTTC. Its protein is CASSLPGGHSYEQYF. The chain carries TRBV27 and TRBJ2-7, with 8 nucleotides matching TRBD2. The CDR3 runs 15 residues. V gave up 2 bases and J gave up 0 bases; unmatched junction bases: 3. CDR1 and CDR2 (germline): MNHEY, SMNVEV (reference sequence).

This clone has more than one count but fewer than ten. The chain has TRBV2 and TRBJ1-6; the match to TRBD1 covers 8 bases. This CDR3 is built from 14 residues. Unmatched junction bases numbered 5, after V lost 3 bases and J lost 10 bases. Germline CDR1 reads SNHLY; CDR2 reads FYNNEI. The CDR3 region is CASSEGRGLSPLHF. The CDR3 DNA reads as TGTGCCAGCAGTGAGGGCAGGGGGCTCTCACCCCTCCACTTT.

The V gene is TRBV5-3, the J gene TRBJ2-1; D not certain. TRBV5-3 is known as an ORF, though its function is uncertain. The CDR3 length is 13 residues. The ends were cut back, 8 bases at V and 3 bases at J, with 12 bases in the middle. The CDR3 DNA reads TGTGCCAGCAGCCTGTTAAACTACAATGAGCAGTTCTTC. Protein: CASSLLNYNEQFF.

The rearrangement links TRBV27 to TRBJ1-1, with D possibly TRBD1 on 5 matching bases. This CDR3 spans 12 amino acids. CDR1 is MNHEY and CDR2 is SMNVEV in the germline V gene (reference sequence). The V end lost 7 bases, the J end lost 10 bases, and 16 bases lay between the germline ends. CDR3 region: CASMAGTLRAFF. CDR3 nucleotides: TGTGCCAGCATGGCGGGGACGCTCAGAGCTTTCTTT.

J is TRBJ2-7 and V is TRBV5-6, with no clear D. The V gene lost 0 bases and the J gene lost 1 base, with 8 bases spanning the gap. This CDR3 contains 14 residues. CDR1 SGHDT and CDR2 YYEEEE come from the germline V gene. The DNA for the CDR3 is TGTGCCAGCAGCTTGGGACTGGCGTCCTACGAGCAGTACTTC. Its protein is CASSLGLASYEQYF.

The J gene is TRBJ2-5, the V gene TRBV11-2, with 7 positions matching TRBD2. This CDR3 is built from 15 residues. Germline V gives CDR1 SGHAT, CDR2 FQNNGV. V lost 1 base, J lost 5 bases, and 7 bases stayed unmatched. CDR3 sequence reads: CASSLGAGAGETQYF. CDR3 nucleotides: TGTGCCAGCAGCTTAGGGGCGGGAGCGGGTGAGACCCAGTACTTC.